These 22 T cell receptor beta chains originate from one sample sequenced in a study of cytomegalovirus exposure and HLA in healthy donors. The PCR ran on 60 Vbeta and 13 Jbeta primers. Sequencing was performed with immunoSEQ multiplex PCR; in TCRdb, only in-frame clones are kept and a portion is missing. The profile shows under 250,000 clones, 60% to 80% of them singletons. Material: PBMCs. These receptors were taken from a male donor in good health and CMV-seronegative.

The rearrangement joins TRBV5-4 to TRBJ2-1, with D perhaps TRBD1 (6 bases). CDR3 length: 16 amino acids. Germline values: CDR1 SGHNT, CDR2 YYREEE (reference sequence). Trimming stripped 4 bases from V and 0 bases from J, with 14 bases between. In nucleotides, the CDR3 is TGTGCCAGCAGCGTCGGACAGAGAAGCTCCTACAATGAGCAGTTCTTC. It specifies CASSVGQRSSYNEQFF.

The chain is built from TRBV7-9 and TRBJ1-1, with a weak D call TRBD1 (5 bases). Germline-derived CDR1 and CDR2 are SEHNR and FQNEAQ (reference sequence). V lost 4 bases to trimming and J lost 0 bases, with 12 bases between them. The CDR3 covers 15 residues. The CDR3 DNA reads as TGTGCCAGCAGCTACCCGACAGCTATGAACACTGAAGCTTTCTTT. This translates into CASSYPTAMNTEAFF.

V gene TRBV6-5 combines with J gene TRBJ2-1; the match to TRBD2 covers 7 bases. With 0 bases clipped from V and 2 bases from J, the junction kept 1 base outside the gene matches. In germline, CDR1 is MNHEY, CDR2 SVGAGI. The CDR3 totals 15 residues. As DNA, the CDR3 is TGTGCCAGCAGTTACTCGGCGGGGGCCTACAATGAGCAGTTCTTC. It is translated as CASSYSAGAYNEQFF.

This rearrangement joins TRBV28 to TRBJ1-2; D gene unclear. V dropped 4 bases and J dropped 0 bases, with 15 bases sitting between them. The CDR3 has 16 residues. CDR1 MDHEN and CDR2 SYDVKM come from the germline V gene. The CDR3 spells CASSSYREDSNYGYTF. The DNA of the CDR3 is TGTGCCAGCAGTTCCTACCGGGAGGATTCTAACTATGGCTACACCTTC.

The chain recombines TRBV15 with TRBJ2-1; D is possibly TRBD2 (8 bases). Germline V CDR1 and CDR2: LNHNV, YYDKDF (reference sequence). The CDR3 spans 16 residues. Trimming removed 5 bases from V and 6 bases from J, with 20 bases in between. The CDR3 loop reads CATSPGGGFELNEQFF. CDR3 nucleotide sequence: TGTGCCACCAGCCCGGGAGGGGGCTTCGAACTCAATGAGCAGTTCTTC.

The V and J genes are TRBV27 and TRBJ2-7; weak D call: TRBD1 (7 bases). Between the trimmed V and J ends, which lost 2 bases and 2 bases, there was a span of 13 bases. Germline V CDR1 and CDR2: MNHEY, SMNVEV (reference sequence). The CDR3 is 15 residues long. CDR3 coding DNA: TGTGCCAGCAGTTTACAGGGGGGTTTGACCTACGAGCAGTACTTC. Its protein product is CASSLQGGLTYEQYF.

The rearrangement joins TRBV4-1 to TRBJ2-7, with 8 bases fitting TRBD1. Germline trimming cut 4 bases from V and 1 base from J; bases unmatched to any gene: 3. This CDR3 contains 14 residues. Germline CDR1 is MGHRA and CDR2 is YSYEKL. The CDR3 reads CASSPWDRSYEQYF. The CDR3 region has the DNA TGCGCCAGCAGCCCCTGGGACAGGTCCTACGAGCAGTACTTC.

CDR3 nucleotides: TGTGCCAGCAGCTTTCCGCCTAGAGCGCAGTACCAAGAGACCCAGTACTTC. The encoded protein is CASSFPPRAQYQETQYF. The chain carries TRBV11-1 and TRBJ2-5; D is ambiguous. Between the trimmed V and J ends, which lost 3 bases and 0 bases, there was a span of 17 bases. CDR1 and CDR2 from the germline V gene are SGHAT and FQDESV (reference sequence). The CDR3 contains 17 residues.

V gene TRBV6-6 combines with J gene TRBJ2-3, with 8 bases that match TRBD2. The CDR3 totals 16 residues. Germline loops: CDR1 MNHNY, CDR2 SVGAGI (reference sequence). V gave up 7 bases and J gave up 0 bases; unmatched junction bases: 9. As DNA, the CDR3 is TGTGCCAGCAATACATATAGCGGGGCGAGCACAGATACGCAGTATTTT. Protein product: CASNTYSGASTDTQYF.

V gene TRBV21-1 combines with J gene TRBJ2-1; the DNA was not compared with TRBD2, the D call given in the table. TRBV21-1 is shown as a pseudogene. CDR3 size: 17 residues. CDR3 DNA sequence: TGTGCCAGCAGCAAAGTGGGAGCGGGGGGGCCGGGAAATGAGCAGTTCTTC. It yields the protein CASSKVGAGGPGNEQFF.

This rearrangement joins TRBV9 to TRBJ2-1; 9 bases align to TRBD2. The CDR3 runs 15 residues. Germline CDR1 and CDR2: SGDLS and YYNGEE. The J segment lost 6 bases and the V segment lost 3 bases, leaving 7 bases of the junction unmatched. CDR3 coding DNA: TGTGCCAGCAGCGCCGACTTGACTAGCGGCAATGAGCAGTTCTTC. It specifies CASSADLTSGNEQFF.

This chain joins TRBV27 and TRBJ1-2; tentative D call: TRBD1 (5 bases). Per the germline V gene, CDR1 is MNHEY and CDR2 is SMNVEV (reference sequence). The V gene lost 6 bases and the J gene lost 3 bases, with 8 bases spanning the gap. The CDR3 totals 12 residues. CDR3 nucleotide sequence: TGTGCCAGCAGAGGGGCTTACTATGGCTACACCTTC. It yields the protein CASRGAYYGYTF.

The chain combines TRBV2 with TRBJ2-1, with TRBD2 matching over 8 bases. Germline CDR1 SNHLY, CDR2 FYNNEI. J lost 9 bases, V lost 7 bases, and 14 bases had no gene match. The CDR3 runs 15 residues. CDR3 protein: CASNIPGLGPGEQFF. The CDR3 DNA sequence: TGTGCCAGCAATATACCGGGACTAGGGCCTGGTGAGCAGTTCTTC.

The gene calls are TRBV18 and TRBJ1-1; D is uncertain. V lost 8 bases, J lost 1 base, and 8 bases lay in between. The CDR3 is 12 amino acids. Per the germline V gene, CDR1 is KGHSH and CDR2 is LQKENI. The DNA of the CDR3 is TGTGCCAGCCAACACCCGAACACTGAAGCTTTCTTT. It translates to CASQHPNTEAFF.

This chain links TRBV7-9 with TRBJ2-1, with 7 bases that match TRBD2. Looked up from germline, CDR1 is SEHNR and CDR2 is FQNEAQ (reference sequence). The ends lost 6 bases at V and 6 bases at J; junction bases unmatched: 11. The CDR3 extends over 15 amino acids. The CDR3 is CASSPAAGEGNEQFF. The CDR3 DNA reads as TGTGCCAGCAGTCCGGCTGCGGGAGAGGGCAATGAGCAGTTCTTC.

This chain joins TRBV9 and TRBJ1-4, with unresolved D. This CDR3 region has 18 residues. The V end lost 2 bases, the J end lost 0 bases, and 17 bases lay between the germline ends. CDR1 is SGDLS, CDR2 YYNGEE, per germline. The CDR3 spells CASSVQPLTFTTNEKLFF. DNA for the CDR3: TGTGCCAGCAGCGTGCAACCCCTGACATTCACAACTAATGAAAAACTGTTTTTT.

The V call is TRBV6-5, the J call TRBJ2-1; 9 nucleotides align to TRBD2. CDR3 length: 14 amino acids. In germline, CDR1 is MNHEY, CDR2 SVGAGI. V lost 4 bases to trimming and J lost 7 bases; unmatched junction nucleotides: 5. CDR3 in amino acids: CASSLAGVENEQFF. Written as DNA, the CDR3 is TGTGCCAGCAGTTTAGCGGGAGTTGAAAATGAGCAGTTCTTC.

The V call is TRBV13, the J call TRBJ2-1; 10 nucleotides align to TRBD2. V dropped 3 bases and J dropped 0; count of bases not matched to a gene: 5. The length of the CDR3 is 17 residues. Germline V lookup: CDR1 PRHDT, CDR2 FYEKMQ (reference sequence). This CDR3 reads CASSFLAGVPSYNEQFF. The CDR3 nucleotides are TGTGCCAGCAGCTTTCTAGCGGGGGTTCCCTCCTACAATGAGCAGTTCTTC.

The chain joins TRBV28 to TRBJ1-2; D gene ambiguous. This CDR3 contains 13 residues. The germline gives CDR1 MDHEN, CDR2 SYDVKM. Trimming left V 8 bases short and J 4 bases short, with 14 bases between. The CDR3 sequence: CASLRRSFYGYTF. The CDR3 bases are TGTGCCAGCCTGAGGAGGAGTTTCTATGGCTACACCTTC.

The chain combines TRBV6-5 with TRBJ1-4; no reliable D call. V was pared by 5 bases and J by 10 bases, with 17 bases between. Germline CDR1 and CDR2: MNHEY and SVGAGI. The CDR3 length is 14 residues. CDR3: CASSDTDTMRKLFF. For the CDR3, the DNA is TGTGCCAGCAGTGACACCGATACCATGAGAAAACTGTTTTTT.

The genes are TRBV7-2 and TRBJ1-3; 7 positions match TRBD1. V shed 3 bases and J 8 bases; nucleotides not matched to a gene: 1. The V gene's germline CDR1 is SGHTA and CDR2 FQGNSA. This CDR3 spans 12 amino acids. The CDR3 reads CASSFGQDTIYF. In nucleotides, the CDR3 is TGTGCCAGCAGCTTCGGACAGGACACCATATATTTT.

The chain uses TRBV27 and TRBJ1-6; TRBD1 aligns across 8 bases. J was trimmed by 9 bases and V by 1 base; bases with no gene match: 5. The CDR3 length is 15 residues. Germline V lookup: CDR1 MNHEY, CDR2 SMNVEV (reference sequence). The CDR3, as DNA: TGTGCCAGCAGTTTATATACAGGGGGGGGTTCACCCCTCCACTTT. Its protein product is CASSLYTGGGSPLHF.